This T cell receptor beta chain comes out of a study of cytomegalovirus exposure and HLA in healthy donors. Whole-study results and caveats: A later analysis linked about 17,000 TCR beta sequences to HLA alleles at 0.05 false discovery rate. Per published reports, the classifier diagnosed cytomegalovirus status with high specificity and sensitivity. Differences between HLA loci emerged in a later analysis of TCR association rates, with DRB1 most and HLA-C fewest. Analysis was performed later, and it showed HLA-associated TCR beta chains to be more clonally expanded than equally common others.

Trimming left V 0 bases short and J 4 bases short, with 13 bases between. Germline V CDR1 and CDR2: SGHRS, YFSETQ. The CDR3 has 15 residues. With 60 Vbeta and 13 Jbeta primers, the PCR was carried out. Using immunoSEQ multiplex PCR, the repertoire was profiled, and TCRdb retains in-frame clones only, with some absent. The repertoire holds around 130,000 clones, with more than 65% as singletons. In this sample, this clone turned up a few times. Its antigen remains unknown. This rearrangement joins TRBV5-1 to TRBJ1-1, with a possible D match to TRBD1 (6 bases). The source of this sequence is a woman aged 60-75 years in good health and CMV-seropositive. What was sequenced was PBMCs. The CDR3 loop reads CASSLALQGSTEAFF. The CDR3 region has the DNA TGCGCCAGCAGCTTGGCCTTACAGGGTTCCACTGAAGCTTTCTTT.